Listed below are T cell receptor beta chains from one sample, sequenced in a study of blood T cell repertoires in COVID-19. Profiling relied on immunoSEQ multiplex PCR, and the TCRdb table lists in-frame clones only, not all of them. The sample lists 60,000 to 80,000 clones; roughly 85% were seen once. The sample was peripheral blood. The receptors derive from a man in his forties or fifties with acute or convalescent COVID-19. The CDR3 runs from the conserved cysteine through the conserved F or W. A D gene is named only where the DNA matches it firmly. Some rows mark clone size as missing; the rest say once, few, many or name a class of expanded clone.

clone_size	v_call	d_call	j_call	cdr3_nt	cdr3_aa
.	TRBV6-5	TRBD2	TRBJ2-7	TGTGCCAGCAGTTACTCCCCAGCGGGGGGGCCCTACGAGCAGTACTTC	CASSYSPAGGPYEQYF
.	TRBV27	TRBD1	TRBJ2-7	TGTGCCAGCAGTCCCCGGACAGGTACCTACGAGCAGTACTTC	CASSPRTGTYEQYF
.	TRBV7-7	.	TRBJ2-5	TGTGCCAGCAGCCCCACTCCGGGCGGGGAGACCCAGTACTTC	CASSPTPGGETQYF
few	TRBV9	TRBD1	TRBJ2-1	TGTGCCAGCAGCGTAGGGCAGGGGGACAATGAGCAGTTCTTC	CASSVGQGDNEQFF
.	TRBV5-1	.	TRBJ2-1	TGCGCCAGCAGCCCACGGGGGGACACCTACAATGAGCAGTTCTTC	CASSPRGDTYNEQFF
.	TRBV11-2	.	TRBJ2-3	TGTGCCAGCAGCTTAGGGCCAGGCCGTAGAAGCACAGATACGCAGTATTTT	CASSLGPGRRSTDTQYF
.	TRBV9	TRBD2	TRBJ2-5	TGTGCCAGCAGCGTAAATCCTAGCGGGGTTCAAGAGACCCAGTACTTC	CASSVNPSGVQETQYF
few	TRBV5-1	TRBD1	TRBJ1-6	TGCGCCAGCAGCGCCGGGACAGGGGGTAATTCACCCCTCCACTTT	CASSAGTGGNSPLHF
.	TRBV4-2	TRBD2	TRBJ2-1	TGTGCCAGCAGCCAAGTAGCGGGGGGTGGGAGCTCCTACAATGAGCAGTTCTTC	CASSQVAGGGSSYNEQFF
.	TRBV7-2	TRBD2	TRBJ2-3	TGTGCCAGCAGCTTAGAAGCGGGGGACCTTTATGATACGCAGTATTTT	CASSLEAGDLYDTQYF
once	TRBV7-2	.	TRBJ1-2	TGTGCCAGCAGGACAACAGGGAGATGGATAGATGGCTACACCTTC	CASRTTGRWIDGYTF
.	TRBV5-1	.	TRBJ1-1	TGCGCCAGCAGCTTGAGAGGGGGAACTGAAGCTTTCTTT	CASSLRGGTEAFF
once	TRBV21-1	.	TRBJ1-5	TGTGCCAGCAGCAAAGAGGCGGACAGGACAATCAAGCCCCAGCATTTT	CASSKEADRTIKPQHF
once	TRBV29-1	.	TRBJ2-3	TGCAGCGCCCATGATTTGCGTAGCGGCACAGATACGCAGTATTTT	CSAHDLRSGTDTQYF
.	TRBV11-2	TRBD2	TRBJ2-3	TGTGCCATTTCCAGGGGAGCGGGGGGCGCCACAGATACGCAGTATTTT	CAISRGAGGATDTQYF
.	TRBV3-1/TRBV3-2	.	TRBJ1-3	TGTGCCAGCAGCCAAGATCCCAGTAGCGGCACCATATATTTT	CASSQDPSSGTIYF
few	TRBV3-1/TRBV3-2	.	TRBJ2-1	TGTGCCAGCAGCCCTTCTACCTCTCAGGACAATGAGCAGTTCTTC	CASSPSTSQDNEQFF
once	TRBV15	TRBD2	TRBJ2-5	TGTGCCACCAGTAGCGGGCTACAAGAGACCCAGTACTTC	CATSSGLQETQYF
.	TRBV5-4	TRBD1	TRBJ2-4	TGTGCCAGCAGCCGACAGGGGGCCAAAAACATTCAGTACTTC	CASSRQGAKNIQYF
.	TRBV10-2	TRBD1	TRBJ1-2	TGCGCCAGCAGTGAGTCGAGAGGGGGCGCGGGCTATGGCTACACCTTC	CASSESRGGAGYGYTF
.	TRBV4-1	TRBD1	TRBJ2-7	TGCGCCAGCAGCCACGTGCAGGGGGAAAATCCCTACGAGCAGTACTTC	CASSHVQGENPYEQYF
.	TRBV29-1	TRBD1	TRBJ1-2	TGCAGCGCTAGGGACAGAAATGGCTACACCTTC	CSARDRNGYTF
.	TRBV3-1/TRBV3-2	TRBD1	TRBJ1-2	TGTGCCAGCAGCCTGGGACAGTACTATGGCTACACCTTC	CASSLGQYYGYTF
.	TRBV12-3/TRBV12-4	TRBD2	TRBJ2-2	TGTGCCAGCAGTCTGGGGAGGGCCGGGGAGCTGTTTTTT	CASSLGRAGELFF
.	TRBV11-2	TRBD1	TRBJ2-1	TGTGCCAGCAGGCGACAGACAGGGACCAATGAGCAGTTCTTC	CASRRQTGTNEQFF
once	TRBV9	.	TRBJ1-3	TGTGCCAGCAGCGTTTTACAGGGAGGAAACACCATATATTTT	CASSVLQGGNTIYF
.	TRBV15	.	TRBJ1-2	TGTGCCACCAGCCTACGTCGGGAAGTTTTATTGGGAGGCTACACCTTC	CATSLRREVLLGGYTF
.	TRBV3-1/TRBV3-2	TRBD2	TRBJ2-1	TGTGCCAGCAGCAATACGGGTGGGACTAGCATTGATGAGCAGTTCTTC	CASSNTGGTSIDEQFF
.	TRBV2	.	TRBJ1-4	TGTGCCAGCAGTGTAGACAGACCAGATCTTGAAAAACTGTTTTTT	CASSVDRPDLEKLFF
.	TRBV19	TRBD1	TRBJ1-4	TGTGCCAGTAGTAGCCCCGGACAGGTCACAACTAATGAAAAACTGTTTTTT	CASSSPGQVTTNEKLFF
.	TRBV19	TRBD1	TRBJ1-5	TGTGCCAGTAGTTCCCATCCAACGACAGGGGGGGGTACAATTGATCAGCCCCAGCATTTT	CASSSHPTTGGGTIDQPQHF
few	TRBV19	.	TRBJ2-2	TGTGCCAGTAGTATAGAAAGCGGCGGGGAGCTGTTTTTT	CASSIESGGELFF
.	TRBV12-5	TRBD2	TRBJ2-5	TGTGCTAGCTCATTAAGCGGGGGGGAAGAGACCCAGTACTTC	CASSLSGGEETQYF
.	TRBV30	.	TRBJ1-2	TGTGCCTGGAGTCTAGGGGCGGACTATGGCTACACCTTC	CAWSLGADYGYTF
few	TRBV11-2	.	TRBJ2-1	TGTGCCAGCAGCTTACTGGACAGTTCCTACAATGAGCAGTTCTTC	CASSLLDSSYNEQFF
.	TRBV14	.	TRBJ2-7	TGTGCCAGCAGCCAAGATCTTCAGGCGAGCTCCTACGAGCAGTACTTC	CASSQDLQASSYEQYF
.	TRBV15	.	TRBJ1-6	TGTGCCACCAGCAGAGGCAGGGTTGATTCACCCCTCCACTTT	CATSRGRVDSPLHF
.	TRBV30	TRBD1	TRBJ1-1	TGTGCCTGGGGCATACCCCGGTGGGACAGGGTCAACACTGAAGCTTTCTTT	CAWGIPRWDRVNTEAFF
.	TRBV11-2	.	TRBJ2-3	TGTGCCAGCAGCTATACTCTATCATTCACAGATACGCAGTATTTT	CASSYTLSFTDTQYF
.	TRBV12-3/TRBV12-4	TRBD1	TRBJ1-2	TGTGCCAGCACCCCGGACAGGAACTATGGCTACACCTTC	CASTPDRNYGYTF
.	TRBV27	.	TRBJ1-6	TGTGCCAGCAGTCCCACAGGGTCGAACTATAATTCACCCCTCCACTTT	CASSPTGSNYNSPLHF
.	TRBV5-6	.	TRBJ1-6	TGTGCCAGCAGCTTGGCTCTGGGGCGGTCACCCCTCCACTTT	CASSLALGRSPLHF
.	TRBV10-3	TRBD1	TRBJ1-1	TGTGCCATCACTCGGGACAGGATGAACACTGAAGCTTTCTTT	CAITRDRMNTEAFF
.	TRBV7-2	.	TRBJ1-5	TGTGCCAGCAGCTTAGTTTCTGATCAGCCCCAGCATTTT	CASSLVSDQPQHF
.	TRBV2	TRBD1	TRBJ1-6	TGTGCCAGCAAAACCTCCCGGGACAGCCGCAATTCACCCCTCCACTTT	CASKTSRDSRNSPLHF
once	TRBV7-9	.	TRBJ2-7	TGTGCCAGCAGCTTAAGACAGACCTACGAGCAGTACTTC	CASSLRQTYEQYF
.	TRBV28	.	TRBJ2-3	TGTGCCAGCAGCAACGGACTGAATACGCAGTATTTT	CASSNGLNTQYF